Listed here is a single T cell receptor beta chain. This clonotype was observed a few times. No antigen is known for it. One junction end does not reproduce the germline sequence, and a read error may be involved. CDR1 is given as SGHNT and CDR2 as YENEEA, both from the germline V gene. Including cysteine and phenylalanine, the CDR3 has 13 amino acids. The only DNA kept is the CDR3, 39 bases in frame from the first base. The 40 or so donors, aged about 6 to 100 years, were systemically healthy Caucasian individuals from Russia. Each donor gave 8.5 to 10 milliliters of peripheral blood, collected into EDTA-treated Vacutainer tubes. Ficoll-Paque density-gradient centrifugation was used to isolate PBMCs, with at least 7 million per sample. Trizol reagent was used to extract total RNA from the PBMCs, yielding at least 6 micrograms per sample. The percentages of naive CD45RAhigh/CD27high T cells were determined by flow cytometry on a PBMC aliquot from every donor.

Receptor libraries were prepared by 5' RACE. Instrument used: Illumina HiSeq 2500. A second PCR of about 6 to 12 cycles was run with a J-beta primer mix and a sample-barcoded 5' primer. A template-switch 5' adaptor carrying 12 random nucleotides introduced a unique molecular identifier onto each TCR beta cDNA molecule. Each sample yielded at least 3 million CDR3-containing paired-end reads. First-strand cDNA synthesis was performed from all RNA using the Mint cDNA synthesis kit, with priming by a TRBC-specific oligonucleotide. All cDNA was treated with uracil-DNA glycosylase and then went through a first 18-cycle PCR with the universal primers M1SS and BC2_uni_R. The authors processed their data as follows. For normalization, 1 million high-quality reads, each with a distinct molecular identifier, were randomly selected from each sample. Reads with shared molecular identifiers were discarded instead of being binned into consensus sequences. MiTCR, set to a Q25 quality threshold and the strictest error-elimination algorithm, was used for CDR3 identification, clonotype clustering and error correction. A nonparametric unseen species model with Euler transformation was used to estimate lower-bound total TCR beta diversity. TCRdb trimmed the raw reads at Q25, called clones with MiXCR and kept productive beta chains. Every distinct CDR3 protein forms one entry, paired with its most common genes and DNA. The V and J calls and clone size are TCRdb's, not the authors'. The sample table records hundreds of thousands of distinct CDR3 sequences; 25% of these occur just once. The ten largest make up 9.4% of the sample.

This sample stems from a study of blood T cells in healthy people across ages (dated by TCRdb to about 2015). Study-level background: In model experiments, template switching captured about one uniquely barcoded TCR beta cDNA molecule for every two T cells. Using the same blood draw, the study looked at two additional independent replicas of 1 million unique cDNA reads for two donors, one aged 18 to 29 and the other aged 80 or older. The donors were divided into four age groups: young (average around 16 years), middle-aged (around 41), aged (about 60) and long-lived (82). Age-related changes in TCR beta repertoire diversity were measured in the study by deep sequencing normalized with unique cDNA molecular identifiers. Findings and caveats that apply to the study as a whole: Donor CMV infection status was unknown, potentially confounding age-related changes in expanded clonotypes. Because profiling used bulk unsorted PBMCs, naive and antigen-experienced compartments could not be compared conclusively. A strong correlation was found between observed TCR beta diversity and the percentage of naive T cells measured by flow cytometry. Observed TCR beta diversity per million T cells fell roughly linearly with age, and a significant reduction was already apparent by age about 36. Estimates of total diversity based on one million sequenced T cells were considered lower bounds and underestimates. Compared with the aged group, the long-lived group had more naive CD4+ T cells, fewer expanded clones and increased TCR diversity, suggesting age selection.

This sample was also put to use in a study of T cells of mothers and their children. As noted in the second study: Nine systemically healthy Caucasian individuals served as donors, namely three mothers together with their six children. cDNA synthesis consumed the entire amount of extracted RNA, loaded at approximately 1.4 ug RNA in each 15 ul reaction. In the second PCR, the M1S primer introduced both the sample barcodes and 2-4 random nucleotides. More than 9 million TCR beta CDR3 reads were obtained from each mother, and about 3 million reads were obtained from each child. Thymic selection shapes the output of TCR recombination in a similar way in related and unrelated pairs, and inherited differences have a minor effect. Related mother-child pairs always showed normalized repertoire overlap that was slightly higher than in unrelated mother-child pairs, though the difference was never significant. Persistent microchimeric T cell clones were not detected, at a sensitivity of around 100 clones per million clonotypes. Deep NGS was used in the study to compare the TCR beta repertoires of mothers and children and to look for features that separate related mother-child pairs from unrelated individuals. The mean age was about 40 +/- 4 years for the mothers and approximately 11 +/- 4 years for the children. After adapters were ligated using NEBNext reagents, the libraries underwent 100+100 nt paired-end sequencing on an Illumina HiSeq 2000. To prevent cross-contamination, the mother and child libraries were prepared a month apart and were sequenced in separate runs. For each donor, somewhere between 500,000 and 2,000,000 distinct TCR beta clonotypes were identified. Naive TCR beta clonotypes were estimated from low-frequency clonotypes matched to each donor's FACS-determined naive share, without sorting.

The sample was blood. The sequence joins TRBV11-3 to TRBJ2-1, with no confidently assigned D gene. The receptor's source is a boy aged 10-17 years in good health. CDR3 loop: CASSVPPGNEQLF. The nucleotide sequence is TGTGCCAGCAGCGTTCCGCCTGGGAATGAGCAGCTCTTC.